These 8 T cell receptor beta chains share one sample of origin, sequenced in a study of early T cells in non-severe SARS-CoV-2 infection. MiXCR was run by TCRdb on the 5' RACE reads, yielding one entry per CDR3 protein. In the table there are about 83,000 distinct CDR3 sequences, over 9% of which are singletons. The sequenced material came from whole blood. These receptors came from an adult who was a healthcare worker with PCR-confirmed SARS-CoV-2 infection or an uninfected control (not recorded which).

There are a few counts of this clonotype. The chain couples TRBV5-4 to TRBJ2-1, with D tentatively TRBD1 or TRBD2 (7 bases each). Trimming left V 0 bases short and J 5 bases short, with 12 bases between. The CDR3 covers 15 residues. Germline V CDR1 and CDR2: SGHNT, YYREEE (reference sequence). DNA for the CDR3: TGTGCCAGCAGCTTGGAACAGGGGAGGGACAATGAGCAGTTCTTC. Translation gives CASSLEQGRDNEQFF. Looking up the rest from reference TRBV5-4 and TRBJ2-1 gives the full variable domain: ETGVTQSPTHLIKTRGQQVTLRCSSQSGHNTVSWYQQALGQGPQFIFQYYREEENGRGNFPPRFSGLQFPNYSSELNVNALELDDSALYLCASSLEQGRDNEQFFGPGTRLTVL.

The rearrangement links TRBV20-1 to TRBJ2-1, with unresolved D. This CDR3 comprises 14 residues. CDR1 is DFQATT and CDR2 is SNEGSKA in the germline V gene (reference sequence). V was shortened by 3 bases and J by 1 base, with 10 bases between the two germline ends. The CDR3 coding sequence is TGCAGTGCTAGCCCCGGGCCATCCTACAATGAGCAGTTCTTC. It is translated as CSASPGPSYNEQFF.

This clonotype appeared a few times. V gene TRBV9 combines with J gene TRBJ2-1; 8 positions agree with TRBD2. The germline V gene has CDR1 SGDLS and CDR2 YYNGEE. CDR3 size: 15 residues. V shed 3 bases and J 7 bases; nucleotides not matched to a gene: 9. The CDR3, as DNA: TGTGCCAGCAGCGCTTTCGGGACTAGTATAAATGAGCAGTTCTTC. Translated, it gives CASSAFGTSINEQFF. Full variable domain (outside the CDR3, taken from reference TRBV9 and TRBJ2-1): DSGVTQTPKHLITATGQRVTLRCSPRSGDLSVYWYQQSLDQGLQFLIQYYNGEERAKGNILERFSAQQFPDLHSELNLSSLELGDSALYFCASSAFGTSINEQFFGPGTRLTVL.

This clonotype appeared many times. V is TRBV12-3 or TRBV12-4 and J is TRBJ2-7; 9 bases match TRBD1. CDR3 length: 14 residues. V lost 0 bases and J lost 5; bases outside the gene matches: 2. The CDR3 sequence is CASSLAGTGNEQYF. CDR3 nucleotides: TGTGCCAGCAGTTTAGCCGGGACAGGGAACGAGCAGTACTTC.

As regards this clonotype: Relative to the germline gene, one junction end is altered; a read error may explain this. The V gene is TRBV3-1, the J gene TRBJ1-4; D is uncertain. Germline CDR1 LGHDT, CDR2 YNNKEL (reference sequence). The CDR3 totals 16 residues. The CDR3 here is CASSQSIVSTNENLFF. CDR3 nucleotide sequence: TGTGCCAGCAGCCAAAGCATTGTGTCCACTAATGAAAATCTGTTTTTT.

A few counts support this clonotype. This sequence joins TRBV29-1 and TRBJ1-4, with TRBD1 matching 7 bases. Germline CDR1 is SQVTM and CDR2 is ANQGSEA. This CDR3 is 13 amino acids long. Trimming removed 6 bases from V and 5 bases from J; junction bases left unmatched: 6. The CDR3 reads CSVGTDLNEKLFF. The CDR3 nucleotides read TGCAGCGTAGGGACAGACCTGAATGAAAAACTGTTTTTT. The variable domain in full, with the rest retrieved from reference TRBV29-1 and TRBJ1-4, is SAVISQKPSRDICQRGTSLTIQCQVDSQVTMMFWYRQQPGQSLTLIATANQGSEATYESGFVIDKFPISRPNLTFSTLTVSNMSPEDSSIYLCSVGTDLNEKLFFGSGTQLSVL.

This clonotype was observed at least ten times. The V gene is TRBV12-3 or TRBV12-4, the J gene TRBJ1-2; D possibly corresponds to TRBD1 (6 bases). The CDR3 contains 16 residues. V was clipped by 3 bases and J by 4 bases, with 18 bases between them. The CDR3 coding sequence is TGTGCCAGCAGTTTTCTCGGACCACAGGGAGGCTATGGCTACACCTTC. This translates into CASSFLGPQGGYGYTF.

This clonotype was picked up a small number of times. The chain couples TRBV12-3 or TRBV12-4 to TRBJ2-3, with 10 bases identical to TRBD2. The V segment lost 7 bases and the J segment 5 bases; nucleotides outside the gene matches: 12. The CDR3 covers 16 residues. Here the CDR3 DNA reads TGTGCCAGCAACACCCGGTTAGCGGGAGGTATAGATACGCAGTATTTT. This translates into CASNTRLAGGIDTQYF.